The present T cell receptor beta chain was sequenced within a study of shared clonotypes between healthy human individuals. Notes on the study in general: Among donors, sharing of clonotypes was expected to be affected by sequencing depth.

About this clone: Its antigen is not identified.

The CDR3 covers 15 residues. In germline, CDR1 is SGHDT, CDR2 YYEEEE. The ends lost 3 bases at V and 1 base at J; junction bases unmatched: 2. For each subset, genomic DNA was distributed in equal portions over several immunoSEQ plates. Profiled with immunoSEQ multiplex PCR; TCRdb holds only in-frame clones, not every one. The data show some 1.1 million clones, roughly 80% seen once. The sequenced sample was memory CD4+ T cells from PBMCs. Subset given: CD45RA-negative fraction. The TCR originated in a man aged 18 to 30 in good health. Some clones in this sample may be carry-over from other donors' samples. The rearrangement uses TRBV5-6 and TRBJ2-5; 11 bases align to TRBD1. In nucleotides, the CDR3 is TGTGCCAGCAGCTCGGGGACAGGGGGCCAAGAGACCCAGTACTTC. It translates to CASSSGTGGQETQYF.